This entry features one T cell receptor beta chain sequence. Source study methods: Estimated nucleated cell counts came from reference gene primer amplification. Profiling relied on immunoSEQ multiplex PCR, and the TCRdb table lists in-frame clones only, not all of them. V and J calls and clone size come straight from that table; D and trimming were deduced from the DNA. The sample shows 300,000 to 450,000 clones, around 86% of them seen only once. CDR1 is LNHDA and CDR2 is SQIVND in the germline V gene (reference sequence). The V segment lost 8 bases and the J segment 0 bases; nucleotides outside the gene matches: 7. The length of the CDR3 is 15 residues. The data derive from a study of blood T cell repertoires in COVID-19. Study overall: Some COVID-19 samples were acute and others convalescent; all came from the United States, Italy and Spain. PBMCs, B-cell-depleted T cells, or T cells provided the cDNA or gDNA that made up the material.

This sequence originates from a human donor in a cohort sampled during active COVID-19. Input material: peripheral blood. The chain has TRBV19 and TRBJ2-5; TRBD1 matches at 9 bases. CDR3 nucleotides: TGTGCCAGTCAGACCGGGACAGGGTACCAAGAGACCCAGTACTTC. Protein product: CASQTGTGYQETQYF. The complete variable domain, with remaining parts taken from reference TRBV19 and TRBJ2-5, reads DGGITQSPKYLFRKEGQNVTLSCEQNLNHDAMYWYRQDPGQGLRLIYYSQIVNDFQKGDIAEGYSVSREKKESFPLTVTSAQKNPTAFYLCASQTGTGYQETQYFGPGTRLLVL.